The 14 T cell receptor beta chains reported below all come from one sample, sequenced in a study of cytomegalovirus exposure and HLA in healthy donors. Both 60 Vbeta primers and 13 Jbeta primers went into the PCR. TCRdb's table, derived via immunoSEQ multiplex PCR, lists solely in-frame clones and lacks some. The table includes around 90,000 clones, approximately 65% detected once. The sequencing sample was made of PBMCs. These receptor sequences come from a woman in her 30s in good health and CMV-seropositive.

The V and J genes are TRBV6-5 and TRBJ2-1, with 8 bases identical to TRBD2. The CDR3 extends over 15 amino acids. Germline V lookup: CDR1 MNHEY, CDR2 SVGAGI. V shed 1 base and J 1 base; nucleotides not matched to a gene: 0. The CDR3 spells CASSYLAGSYNEQFF. CDR3 nucleotide sequence: TGTGCCAGCAGTTACTTAGCGGGGTCCTACAATGAGCAGTTCTTC.

The rearrangement joins TRBV19 to TRBJ2-1; D remains unclear. V shed 4 bases and J shed 8 bases, with 12 bases lying between them. CDR1 LNHDA and CDR2 SQIVND come from the germline V gene (reference sequence). The CDR3 has 13 residues. CDR3 region: CASSRLGSDEQFF. CDR3 DNA: TGTGCCAGTAGTAGACTCGGGTCGGATGAGCAGTTCTTC. Variable domain in full (rest from reference TRBV19 and TRBJ2-1): DGGITQSPKYLFRKEGQNVTLSCEQNLNHDAMYWYRQDPGQGLRLIYYSQIVNDFQKGDIAEGYSVSREKKESFPLTVTSAQKNPTAFYLCASSRLGSDEQFFGPGTRLTVL.

V usage is TRBV5-6 and J usage is TRBJ1-4, with D possibly being TRBD1 (5 bases). This CDR3 has 15 residues. Germline values: CDR1 SGHDT, CDR2 YYEEEE. The germline V and J ends were trimmed by 2 bases and 4 bases, with 12 bases remaining between them. The CDR3 coding sequence is TGTGCCAGCAGCTTAAGACAGTTTAATAATGAAAAACTGTTTTTT. Its protein is CASSLRQFNNEKLFF.

Concerning this clone itself: At the DNA level, this CDR3 is encoded by other sequences in the same sample as well. This sequence joins TRBV30 and TRBJ2-3, with D possibly matching TRBD2 (6 bases). This CDR3 region has 15 residues. V dropped 0 bases and J dropped 2 bases, with 12 bases sitting between them. CDR1 and CDR2 from the germline V gene are GTSNPN and SVGIG (reference sequence). In DNA form, the CDR3 reads TGTGCCTGGAGTGTCGGGAGCGGGCCCACAGATACGCAGTATTTT. This translates into CAWSVGSGPTDTQYF.

V gene TRBV7-9 combines with J gene TRBJ1-4; D is possibly TRBD1 (5 bases). V gave up 1 base and J gave up 6 bases, with 9 bases separating them. Germline values: CDR1 SEHNR, CDR2 FQNEAQ (reference sequence). This CDR3 has 14 amino acids. The CDR3 spells CASSLVARDEKLFF. The CDR3 DNA follows: TGTGCCAGCAGCTTAGTTGCCAGGGATGAAAAACTGTTTTTT. Drawing the rest from reference TRBV7-9 and TRBJ1-4, the complete variable domain is DTGVSQNPRHKITKRGQNVTFRCDPISEHNRLYWYRQTLGQGPEFLTYFQNEAQLEKSRLLSDRFSAERPKGSFSTLEIQRTEQGDSAMYLCASSLVARDEKLFFGSGTQLSVL.

Concerning this clone itself: Sequence at one end of the junction differs from germline and may be a read error. The chain is built from TRBV25-1 and TRBJ1-2, with 9 bases identical to TRBD1. Germline CDR1 reads MGHDK; CDR2 reads SYGVNS. The CDR3 sequence is 14 residues long. DNA of the CDR3: TGTGCCAGCGTCGCCCCGGGACAGGGATATGGCTACCCCTTC. Translated, it gives CASVAPGQGYGYPF.

V gene TRBV27 combines with J gene TRBJ2-1; D possibly corresponds to TRBD1 (6 bases). The germline V gene has CDR1 MNHEY and CDR2 SMNVEV (reference sequence). V lost 8 bases to trimming and J lost 9 bases, with 14 bases between them. This CDR3 has 12 residues. DNA for the CDR3: TGTGCCAGCGGGCCGCGAGGGGGTGAGCAGTTCTTC. Its translation is CASGPRGGEQFF.

V and J are TRBV5-1 and TRBJ1-1; 7 nucleotides match TRBD1. The CDR3 totals 15 residues. V lost 6 bases to trimming and J lost 2 bases; unmatched junction nucleotides: 10. Per germline, CDR1 SGHRS and CDR2 YFSETQ. DNA of the CDR3: TGCGCCAGCACTACCAGGAGGGACAGCAACACTGAAGCTTTCTTT. Encoded protein: CASTTRRDSNTEAFF. The variable domain in full, with the rest retrieved from reference TRBV5-1 and TRBJ1-1, is KAGVTQTPRYLIKTRGQQVTLSCSPISGHRSVSWYQQTPGQGLQFLFEYFSETQRNKGNFPGRFSGRQFSNSRSEMNVSTLELGDSALYLCASTTRRDSNTEAFFGQGTRLTVV.

The V call is TRBV7-9, the J call TRBJ1-1; D is unresolved. V was cut by 5 bases and J by 7 bases, with 8 bases left in between. Germline CDR1 and CDR2: SEHNR and FQNEAQ (reference sequence). The length of the CDR3 is 11 residues. CDR3 sequence (DNA): TGTGCCAGCAGCCGACAACATGAAGCTTTCTTT. This translates into CASSRQHEAFF.

The genes are TRBV5-5 and TRBJ1-2; 9 positions match TRBD1. From germline, CDR1 is SGHKS and CDR2 YYEKEE (reference sequence). V was pared by 2 bases and J by 4 bases, with 9 bases of the junction left unmatched. CDR3 length equals 16 residues. The CDR3 here is CASSFQGTGKIYGYTF. The CDR3 DNA reads as TGTGCCAGCAGCTTCCAGGGGACAGGGAAGATCTATGGCTACACCTTC. Combining the CDR3 with reference TRBV5-5 and TRBJ1-2 gives the whole variable domain DAGVTQSPTHLIKTRGQQVTLRCSPISGHKSVSWYQQVLGQGPQFIFQYYEKEERGRGNFPDRFSARQFPNYSSELNVNALLLGDSALYLCASSFQGTGKIYGYTFGSGTRLTVV.

This chain's CDR3 is CASSSLGTENTEAFF. The CDR3 bases are TGCGCCAGCAGCTCCCTGGGGACAGAGAACACTGAAGCTTTCTTT. The V call is TRBV5-1, the J call TRBJ1-1; TRBD1 agrees at 7 bases. The CDR3 loop spans 15 amino acids. With 3 bases clipped from V and 1 base from J, the junction kept 6 bases outside the gene matches. Per germline, CDR1 SGHRS and CDR2 YFSETQ.

The CDR3 DNA sequence: TGTGCCAGCAGTGAAGGGTCAGGGGGGAGTGAGCAGTTCTTC. It codes for CASSEGSGGSEQFF. This sequence joins TRBV6-1 and TRBJ2-1; D possibly corresponds to TRBD1 (7 bases). The CDR3 covers 14 residues. CDR1 MNHNS and CDR2 SASEGT come from the germline V gene. Trimming left V 1 base short and J 9 bases short, with 13 bases between.

The chain carries TRBV6-4 and TRBJ1-5; TRBD1 matches 9 bases. V gave up 6 bases and J gave up 4 bases; unmatched junction bases: 4. This CDR3 is built from 14 residues. Germline V lookup: CDR1 MRHNA, CDR2 SNTAGT. CDR3: CASRGQGGNQPQHF. The DNA for the CDR3 is TGTGCCAGCAGGGGACAGGGCGGTAATCAGCCCCAGCATTTT.

This clone was counted a single time. This chain joins TRBV6-1 and TRBJ1-1; D gene unclear. There are 12 residues in the CDR3. In germline, CDR1 is MNHNS, CDR2 SASEGT. Trimming cost V 6 bases and J 4 bases, with 9 bases left between them. CDR3 amino acids: CASSLDVTEAFF. CDR3 DNA: TGTGCCAGCAGCCTAGATGTCACTGAAGCTTTCTTT.